One and the same sample provided the 24 T cell receptor beta chains below, sequenced in a study of early T cells in non-severe SARS-CoV-2 infection. TCRdb reanalysed the 5' RACE reads using MiXCR and keeps one entry per CDR3 protein. Of 50,000 to 75,000 distinct CDR3 sequences listed, around 12% are singletons. The specimen comprised whole blood, sampled at baseline. These receptors were taken from an adult who was a healthcare worker with PCR-confirmed SARS-CoV-2 infection or an uninfected control (not recorded which). The donor label of this sample is uncertain.

The chain carries TRBV3-1 and TRBJ2-4, with D possibly matching TRBD1 (6 bases). CDR1 and CDR2 (germline): LGHDT, YNNKEL (reference sequence). The CDR3 sequence is 16 residues long. Trimming pared 1 base from V and 7 bases from J, leaving 17 bases between. The CDR3 loop reads CASSQGTDVVGNIQYF. In DNA, the CDR3 is TGTGCCAGCAGCCAAGGGACAGACGTGGTCGGGAACATTCAGTACTTC.

The chain combines TRBV29-1 with TRBJ2-1, with 9 bases fitting TRBD1. Germline V lookup: CDR1 SQVTM, CDR2 ANQGSEA. V trimming: 6 bases; J trimming: 8 bases; junction bases outside the gene matches: 14. CDR3 size: 15 residues. CDR3 region: CSVDPGTGSMDEQFF. Here the CDR3 DNA reads TGCAGCGTGGATCCCGGGACAGGGAGTATGGATGAGCAGTTCTTC.

In this sample, this clonotype turned up many times. This chain joins TRBV6-1 and TRBJ1-1, with D maybe TRBD1 (5 bases). Trimming shortened V by 4 bases and J by 2 bases, and 11 bases separated the two germline ends. CDR1 is MNHNS, CDR2 SASEGT, per germline. The CDR3 is 14 residues long. The CDR3 loop is CASSGRQSNTEAFF. The CDR3 coding sequence is TGTGCCAGCAGTGGGCGACAGTCAAACACTGAAGCTTTCTTT.

This clonotype was detected ten times or more. The chain combines TRBV5-5 with TRBJ1-2; D not certain. The CDR3 contains 13 residues. V was clipped by 2 bases and J by 7 bases, with 12 bases between them. Germline lookup yields CDR1 SGHKS and CDR2 YYEKEE (reference sequence). The CDR3 region is CASSLSGGAGYTF. The CDR3 DNA is TGTGCCAGCAGCTTATCAGGTGGAGCTGGCTACACCTTC. Variable domain in full (rest from reference TRBV5-5 and TRBJ1-2): DAGVTQSPTHLIKTRGQQVTLRCSPISGHKSVSWYQQVLGQGPQFIFQYYEKEERGRGNFPDRFSARQFPNYSSELNVNALLLGDSALYLCASSLSGGAGYTFGSGTRLTVV.

This clonotype was counted between two and nine times. This chain connects TRBV30 to TRBJ1-1; the match to TRBD1 covers 8 bases. Trimming removed 1 base from V and 4 bases from J; junction bases left unmatched: 8. The CDR3 runs 15 residues. Germline V lookup: CDR1 GTSNPN, CDR2 SVGIG (reference sequence). The CDR3 coding sequence is TGTGCCTGGAGTGGACAGATAACAGGGGGCACTGAAGCTTTCTTT. This encodes CAWSGQITGGTEAFF.

The count of this clonotype is one. The gene calls are TRBV6-6 and TRBJ2-1, with a tentative D call TRBD1 (6 bases). V gave up 6 bases and J gave up 7 bases, with 22 bases separating them. The CDR3 extends over 16 amino acids. Germline assignment: CDR1 MNHNY and CDR2 SVGAGI (reference sequence). The CDR3 spells CASSPQQRDQGNEQFF. CDR3 DNA sequence: TGTGCCAGCAGCCCTCAGCAACGGGATCAGGGGAATGAGCAGTTCTTC.

This chain links TRBV3-1 with TRBJ2-2; D call uncertain. Per the germline V gene, CDR1 is LGHDT and CDR2 is YNNKEL (reference sequence). V was shortened by 2 bases and J by 5 bases, with 9 bases between the two germline ends. The CDR3 is 14 amino acids. CDR3 amino acids: CASSQIKRTGELFF. CDR3 coding DNA: TGTGCCAGCAGCCAAATCAAAAGGACCGGGGAGCTGTTTTTT. Drawing the rest from reference TRBV3-1 and TRBJ2-2, the complete variable domain is DTAVSQTPKYLVTQMGNDKSIKCEQNLGHDTMYWYKQDSKKFLKIMFSYNNKELIINETVPNRFSPKSPDKAHLNLHINSLELGDSAVYFCASSQIKRTGELFFGEGSRLTVL.

This clonotype has at least ten counts. The rearrangement links TRBV28 to TRBJ1-1, with D uncertain. V was shortened by 2 bases and J by 4 bases, with 11 bases between the two germline ends. The germline V gene has CDR1 MDHEN and CDR2 SYDVKM. This CDR3 has 14 residues. CDR3 region: CASSLPVPGTEAFF. The CDR3 nucleotides read TGTGCCAGCAGTTTACCAGTCCCGGGCACTGAAGCTTTCTTT.

The chain couples TRBV12-3 or TRBV12-4 to TRBJ2-1; no definite D call. The germline V and J ends were trimmed by 7 bases and 9 bases, with 16 bases remaining between them. This CDR3 spans 13 amino acids. Here the CDR3 DNA reads TGTGCCAGCACAGACGACGCCCATCCTGAGCAGTTCTTC. As protein: CASTDDAHPEQFF.

This clonotype was seen ten or more times. The chain carries TRBV7-8 and TRBJ2-5, with 9 bases fitting TRBD2. With 4 bases clipped from V and 5 bases from J, the junction kept 11 bases outside the gene matches. Germline V gives CDR1 SGHVS, CDR2 FQNEAQ. This CDR3 contains 16 residues. As DNA, the CDR3 is TGTGCCAGCAGCTATCCTAGCGGGGCGGTTAGGGAGACCCAGTACTTC. This encodes CASSYPSGAVRETQYF. The full variable domain, in which reference TRBV7-8 and TRBJ2-5 provide the parts outside the CDR3, is GAGVSQSPRYKVAKRGQDVALRCDPISGHVSLFWYQQALGQGPEFLTYFQNEAQLDKSGLPSDRFFAERPEGSVSTLKIQRTQQEDSAVYLCASSYPSGAVRETQYFGPGTRLLVL.

The chain joins TRBV6-5 to TRBJ1-4, with D possibly being TRBD1 (5 bases). Trimming cost V 0 bases and J 5 bases, with 10 bases left between them. CDR3 length: 15 residues. The germline gives CDR1 MNHEY, CDR2 SVGAGI. The CDR3 DNA is TGTGCCAGCAGTTACTCGAGACGGGGGAATGAAAAACTGTTTTTT. Residues: CASSYSRRGNEKLFF.

This clonotype was counted at least ten times. V and J are TRBV5-1 and TRBJ2-2; D assignment may be TRBD1 or TRBD2 (5 bases each). CDR3 length equals 17 residues. The germline CDR1 and CDR2 sequences are SGHRS and YFSETQ. Between the trimmed V and J ends, which lost 0 bases and 0 bases, there was a span of 12 bases. This CDR3 is CASSLVPGLSNTGELFF. Written as DNA, the CDR3 is TGCGCCAGCAGCTTGGTCCCGGGGCTCTCGAACACCGGGGAGCTGTTTTTT.

In its sample, this clonotype was seen a few times. V usage is TRBV18 and J usage is TRBJ2-3; tentatively, D is TRBD1 (6 bases). Germline CDR1 reads KGHSH; CDR2 reads LQKENI. This CDR3 comprises 13 residues. The V gene lost 3 bases and the J gene lost 5 bases, with 9 bases spanning the gap. The CDR3 sequence is CASSPRGGDTQYF. The CDR3, as DNA: TGTGCCAGCTCACCGCGAGGGGGAGATACGCAGTATTTT.

The chain carries TRBV5-1 and TRBJ2-3, with 9 nucleotides matching TRBD2. J was trimmed by 2 bases and V by 0 bases; bases with no gene match: 4. CDR1 SGHRS and CDR2 YFSETQ come from the germline V gene. This CDR3 comprises 16 residues. CDR3 nucleotides: TGCGCCAGCAGCTTGGATCTAGCGGGGAACACAGATACGCAGTATTTT. Its protein product is CASSLDLAGNTDTQYF.

This clonotype showed up just a few times. CDR3 sequence: CSARKDTSGNTIYF. The CDR3 DNA reads as TGCAGTGCTAGAAAGGATACCTCTGGAAACACCATATATTTT. The chain combines TRBV20-1 with TRBJ1-3; D remains ambiguous. The germline gives CDR1 DFQATT, CDR2 SNEGSKA (reference sequence). V was clipped by 2 bases and J by 0 bases, with 8 bases between them. This CDR3 has 14 residues.

This clonotype was counted a few times. The CDR3 DNA reads as TGCAGTGCTCCCTTACAGGGTAGCACTGAAGCTTTCTTT. It encodes CSAPLQGSTEAFF. The chain is built from TRBV20-1 and TRBJ1-1, with D maybe TRBD1 (6 bases). Germline values: CDR1 DFQATT, CDR2 SNEGSKA (reference sequence). CDR3 length: 13 residues. V shed 5 bases and J shed 4 bases, with 14 bases lying between them.

This chain uses TRBV7-3 with TRBJ1-1; perhaps TRBD1 as D (6 bases). Trimming pared 5 bases from V and 5 bases from J, leaving 15 bases between. This CDR3 region has 14 residues. Germline V gene data show CDR1 as SGHTA and CDR2 as FQGTGA. CDR3 sequence: CASSPSGGLTEAFF. Written as DNA, the CDR3 is TGTGCCAGCAGCCCCTCCGGGGGGCTTACTGAAGCTTTCTTT.

This clonotype has just a few counts. CDR3 nucleotides: TGTGCCAGCAGCTTAAACAGGGAAAGGGCGAACACCGGGGAGCTGTTTTTT. This sequence encodes CASSLNRERANTGELFF. The chain combines TRBV7-3 with TRBJ2-2, with a weak D call TRBD1 (6 bases). The germline V and J ends were trimmed by 1 base and 0 bases, with 12 bases remaining between them. This CDR3 region has 17 residues. Per germline, CDR1 SGHTA and CDR2 FQGTGA.

This chain uses TRBV11-3 with TRBJ2-1, with TRBD2 matching over 16 bases. Per the germline V gene, CDR1 is SGHNT and CDR2 is YENEEA. The V gene end was trimmed by 4 bases and the J gene end by 10 bases; junction bases not matched to a gene: 7. CDR3 length equals 16 residues. Here the CDR3 DNA reads TGTGCCAGCAGCTCCGGGACTAGCGGGGGGGAGAACGAGCAGTTCTTC. Translation: CASSSGTSGGENEQFF. The full variable domain, rest sourced from reference TRBV11-3 and TRBJ2-1, is EAGVVQSPRYKIIEKKQPVAFWCNPISGHNTLYWYLQNLGQGPELLIRYENEEAVDDSQLPKDRFSAERLKGVDSTLKIQPAELGDSAVYLCASSSGTSGGENEQFFGPGTRLTVL.

This clonotype was found a few times. The chain recombines TRBV9 with TRBJ1-2; no clear D gene. Germline CDR1 reads SGDLS; CDR2 reads YYNGEE. V was trimmed by 2 bases and J by 2 bases, leaving 10 bases between them. The CDR3 is 14 residues long. Written as DNA, the CDR3 is TGTGCCAGCAGCGTTTGGGGTGGAAACTATGGCTACACCTTC. Residues: CASSVWGGNYGYTF.

In this sample, this clonotype turned up many times. J is TRBJ1-2 and V is TRBV20-1; no clear D gene. The V end lost 6 bases, the J end lost 3 bases, and 17 bases lay between the germline ends. The CDR3 runs to 14 residues. Germline V gene lookup returns CDR1 DFQATT and CDR2 SNEGSKA (reference sequence). The CDR3, as DNA: TGCAGTGCATACAAGGCCCCCGGCGACTATGGCTACACCTTC. Encoded protein: CSAYKAPGDYGYTF.

V and J are TRBV12-3 or TRBV12-4 and TRBJ1-1, with TRBD1 as a possible D gene (6 bases). V dropped 3 bases and J dropped 6 bases, with 11 bases sitting between them. The CDR3 sequence is 13 residues long. Written as DNA, the CDR3 is TGTGCCAGCAGTTTCCCCACAGGGTCTGAAGCTTTCTTT. It yields the protein CASSFPTGSEAFF.

This clonotype has just one count. The chain recombines TRBV14 with TRBJ1-3, with D possibly being TRBD1 (5 bases). The V end lost 0 bases, the J end lost 4 bases, and 10 bases lay between the germline ends. CDR1 and CDR2 from the germline V gene are SGHDN and FVKESK. This CDR3 comprises 15 residues. CDR3 DNA sequence: TGTGCCAGCAGCCAAGACAGGGAGCCGGGAAACACCATATATTTT. Protein: CASSQDREPGNTIYF.

V is TRBV6-5 and J is TRBJ1-2; the D is unclear. CDR3 size: 13 residues. Germline CDR1 is MNHEY and CDR2 is SVGAGI. Trimming pared 3 bases from V and 2 bases from J, leaving 7 bases between. CDR3 bases: TGTGCCAGCAGTTATTTGCCCAACTATGGCTACACCTTC. Translation gives CASSYLPNYGYTF.